This TCR beta chain was captured by sequencing in a study of blood T cell repertoires in COVID-19. This CDR3 contains 20 residues. Losses at the gene ends were 7 bases for V and 4 bases for J; bases not matched to a gene: 21. CDR1 is LNHDA, CDR2 SQIVND, per germline (reference sequence). Per the original methods: Reference gene primer amplification gave nucleated cell count estimates. Clones were sequenced by immunoSEQ multiplex PCR, and TCRdb holds only the in-frame ones, with some missing. That table is the source of V, J and clone size, and D and trimming were worked out from the DNA. Here the sample spans nearly 200,000 clones, approximately 82% being singletons.

The sample consisted of peripheral blood. The chain links TRBV19 to TRBJ2-2, with 10 bases aligning to TRBD1. The sequence came from a human donor with acute or convalescent COVID-19. The donor label of this sample is uncertain. CDR3 region: CASTLAGTGVKRLGTGELFF. CDR3 nucleotide sequence: TGTGCCAGTACTCTGGCCGGGACAGGGGTTAAGAGGTTGGGCACCGGGGAGCTGTTTTTT.